A single sample is the source of the 23 T cell receptor beta chains below, sequenced in a study of T-cell memory formation after mild COVID-19. TCRdb ran MiXCR on the 5' RACE reads and lists one entry per CDR3 protein. The data contain about half a million distinct CDR3 sequences, about 18% of them seen just once; the ten biggest clones take up over 9%. The sequenced sample consisted of PBMCs or a T cell subset sorted from them (not recorded which). Receptors were obtained from an adult woman who had mild COVID-19 (a few samples of this study predate the infection). Cell type and time point are not known.

This clonotype has more than one count but fewer than ten. CDR3 in amino acids: CASSQELVGQGMYEQYF. CDR3 DNA sequence: TGTGCCAGCAGCCAAGAATTAGTGGGACAGGGGATGTACGAGCAGTACTTC. The genes are TRBV3-1 and TRBJ2-7; 10 nucleotides match TRBD1. J lost 4 bases, V lost 0 bases, and 9 bases had no gene match. The length of the CDR3 is 17 residues. Germline-derived CDR1 and CDR2 are LGHDT and YNNKEL (reference sequence).

This chain connects TRBV5-1 to TRBJ1-3; TRBD1 agrees at 8 bases. The CDR3 consists of 14 residues. Per germline, CDR1 SGHRS and CDR2 YFSETQ. V lost 0 bases, J lost 7 bases, and 3 bases stayed unmatched. DNA for the CDR3: TGCGCCAGCAGCTTGGCCCAGGGGGCCAACACCATATATTTT. Translated: CASSLAQGANTIYF.

This clonotype was recorded at least ten times. V is TRBV4-2 and J is TRBJ1-1; D gene unclear. The CDR3 loop spans 16 amino acids. The germline CDR1 and CDR2 sequences are LGHNA and YNFKEQ. V lost 5 bases to trimming and J lost 4 bases, with 20 bases between them. CDR3 sequence: CASSFRIRTGPTEAFF. The CDR3 bases are TGTGCCAGCAGCTTCCGAATTCGGACCGGGCCCACTGAAGCTTTCTTT.

This rearrangement joins TRBV19 to TRBJ1-4; unclear D gene. The CDR3 runs to 14 residues. In germline, CDR1 is LNHDA, CDR2 SQIVND (reference sequence). V was trimmed by 8 bases and J by 1 base, leaving 11 bases between them. This CDR3 reads CASHRTGTNEKLFF. The CDR3 DNA reads as TGTGCCAGTCACCGGACGGGAACTAATGAAAAACTGTTTTTT.

The sample holds a few counts of this clonotype. The chain links TRBV14 to TRBJ2-3, with TRBD2 matching 10 bases. V was clipped by 4 bases and J by 1 base; unmatched bases: 5. Germline V gives CDR1 SGHDN, CDR2 FVKESK. There are 16 residues in the CDR3. DNA of the CDR3: TGTGCCAGCAGCCGAGCGGGGGGGCCACGCACAGATACGCAGTATTTT. This gives the protein CASSRAGGPRTDTQYF.

There are a few counts of this clonotype. The genes are TRBV7-2 and TRBJ1-5; D not certain. The CDR3 is 15 residues long. The V and J ends lost 2 bases and 6 bases respectively, with 14 bases between them. The germline V gene encodes CDR1 SGHTA and CDR2 FQGNSA. Here the CDR3 reads CASSLSSQAGQPQHF. In nucleotides, the CDR3 is TGTGCCAGCAGCTTAAGTTCCCAGGCTGGTCAGCCCCAGCATTTT.

The V gene is TRBV6-2 or TRBV6-3, the J gene TRBJ1-5; 7 positions match TRBD1. CDR3 length: 17 amino acids. Per the germline V gene, CDR1 is MNHEY and CDR2 is SVGEGT. With 5 bases clipped from V and 7 bases from J, the junction kept 17 bases outside the gene matches. CDR3 amino acids: CASSNNLIQGGDQPQHF. As DNA, the CDR3 is TGTGCCAGCAGTAACAACCTCATCCAGGGGGGAGACCAGCCCCAGCATTTT.

The CDR3 DNA reads as TGTGCCAGCAGCTTAGGGGCTAGCGGGGAAGAGCAGTACTTC. This sequence encodes CASSLGASGEEQYF. The chain is built from TRBV7-9 and TRBJ2-7, with TRBD2 identical over 9 bases. With 1 base clipped from V and 7 bases from J, the junction kept 5 bases outside the gene matches. CDR3 length: 14 residues. Germline CDR1 SEHNR, CDR2 FQNEAQ (reference sequence).

This rearrangement joins TRBV9 to TRBJ2-1; 7 bases are a match to TRBD2. Germline CDR1 SGDLS, CDR2 YYNGEE. CDR3 length: 15 amino acids. V was pared by 3 bases and J by 4 bases, with 7 bases of the junction left unmatched. CDR3 residues: CASSEGGRSYNEQFF. The CDR3 nucleotides read TGTGCCAGCAGCGAGGGCGGGAGATCTTACAATGAGCAGTTCTTC.

Many counts were recorded for this clonotype. This rearrangement joins TRBV2 to TRBJ2-3, with 7 bases identical to TRBD1. After removal of 5 bases from V and 6 bases from J, the junction contained 5 bases not matched to a gene. CDR3 length equals 13 residues. Germline-derived CDR1 and CDR2 are SNHLY and FYNNEI. The CDR3 is CASSFTGADTQYF. The CDR3 DNA reads TGTGCCAGCAGTTTCACAGGGGCCGATACGCAGTATTTT.

The CDR3 DNA reads as TGTGCCTGGAGTGTTTCGGGAGGAGATACGCAGTATTTT. This gives the protein CAWSVSGGDTQYF. The chain employs TRBV30 and TRBJ2-3; 7 nucleotides line up with TRBD2. J gave up 5 bases and V 0 bases, and 2 bases lay outside the gene matches. CDR1 GTSNPN and CDR2 SVGIG come from the germline V gene (reference sequence). The CDR3 is 13 amino acids.

The J gene is TRBJ1-1, the V gene TRBV29-1, with D possibly being TRBD1 (6 bases). The V gene's germline CDR1 is SQVTM and CDR2 ANQGSEA. CDR3 size: 14 residues. Trimming shortened V by 3 bases and J by 6 bases, and 17 bases separated the two germline ends. The CDR3: CSVEVRGRGSEAFF. CDR3 DNA sequence: TGCAGCGTTGAGGTTCGGGGGCGCGGGTCTGAAGCTTTCTTT.

The chain is built from TRBV12-3 or TRBV12-4 and TRBJ1-1; D gene unclear. This CDR3 is built from 14 residues. With 3 bases removed from V and 1 base from J, the gap between germline ends came to 9 bases. CDR3 nucleotide sequence: TGTGCCAGCAGTTTTCGCAGGACGAACACTGAAGCTTTCTTT. As protein: CASSFRRTNTEAFF.

This sequence joins TRBV20-1 and TRBJ2-1, with D perhaps TRBD2 (5 bases). The germline V gene has CDR1 DFQATT and CDR2 SNEGSKA (reference sequence). The CDR3 is 15 amino acids. Trimming stripped 3 bases from V and 4 bases from J, with 16 bases between. The chain's CDR3 is CSASGWLAPYNEQFF. Here the CDR3 DNA reads TGCAGTGCTAGTGGGTGGTTAGCGCCTTACAATGAGCAGTTCTTC.

This rearrangement joins TRBV9 to TRBJ2-3; D is uncertain. The germline CDR1 and CDR2 sequences are SGDLS and YYNGEE. Trimming removed 0 bases at V and 2 bases at J, with 16 bases between. CDR3 length: 17 amino acids. The CDR3 DNA reads as TGTGCCAGCAGCGTAGAAGGGTCCACCCTCCTCACAGATACGCAGTATTTT. Translation gives CASSVEGSTLLTDTQYF.

The CDR3 bases are TGTGCCAGCGGGTCCGGGACAGTAGCGTCCCAGTACTTC. As protein: CASGSGTVASQYF. The V and J genes are TRBV7-9 and TRBJ2-5, with 7 bases lining up with TRBD1. Per germline, CDR1 SEHNR and CDR2 FQNEAQ (reference sequence). J gave up 9 bases and V 8 bases, and 12 bases lay outside the gene matches. CDR3 length: 13 residues.

The rearrangement joins TRBV4-1 to TRBJ1-1; D call uncertain. V shed 4 bases and J shed 11 bases, with 14 bases lying between them. This CDR3 is 12 amino acids long. Germline CDR1 MGHRA, CDR2 YSYEKL. CDR3 nucleotide sequence: TGCGCCAGCAGCCCCCCACACGGTAGGGCTTTCTTT. Encoded protein: CASSPPHGRAFF.

The V gene is TRBV12-3 or TRBV12-4, the J gene TRBJ2-7, with 7 bases identical to TRBD1. Unmatched junction bases numbered 5, after V lost 5 bases and J lost 1 base. This CDR3 has 14 amino acids. The CDR3 loop is CASSTWDSSYEQYF. CDR3 in DNA: TGTGCCAGCAGTACCTGGGACAGTTCCTACGAGCAGTACTTC.

This clonotype was observed a few times. The chain is built from TRBV5-1 and TRBJ2-5; no clear D. Germline values: CDR1 SGHRS, CDR2 YFSETQ. The V end lost 0 bases, the J end lost 5 bases, and 8 bases lay between the germline ends. The CDR3 totals 13 residues. DNA for the CDR3: TGCGCCAGCAGCTTGGGATTTGCGGAGACCCAGTACTTC. Translating it yields CASSLGFAETQYF.

This chain connects TRBV19 to TRBJ1-1; D might be TRBD1 (6 bases). The germline gives CDR1 LNHDA, CDR2 SQIVND (reference sequence). The CDR3 has 15 residues. V shed 6 bases and J shed 1 base, with 15 bases lying between them. In DNA, the CDR3 is TGTGCCAGTAGGGACAGAGTTTTCGGGAACACTGAAGCTTTCTTT. Translating it yields CASRDRVFGNTEAFF.

This clonotype was counted between two and nine times. This chain links TRBV3-1 with TRBJ1-2; possibly TRBD1 for D (5 bases). Germline CDR1 and CDR2: LGHDT and YNNKEL (reference sequence). This CDR3 comprises 13 residues. Trimming took 1 base from V and 7 from J, leaving 10 bases between them. CDR3 region: CASSQGRGLGYTF. CDR3 sequence (DNA): TGTGCCAGCAGCCAAGGTAGGGGTCTTGGCTACACCTTC.

The chain carries TRBV2 and TRBJ1-5, with 10 bases aligning to TRBD1. The CDR3 sequence is 12 residues long. CDR1 and CDR2 from the germline V gene are SNHLY and FYNNEI. V was pared by 9 bases and J by 5 bases, with 1 base of the junction left unmatched. The CDR3 DNA sequence: TGTGCCAGTGGACAGGGGGATCAGCCCCAGCATTTT. It specifies CASGQGDQPQHF.

This clonotype was observed a few times. This chain links TRBV7-9 with TRBJ2-1, with 8 bases aligning to TRBD2. The germline V gene has CDR1 SEHNR and CDR2 FQNEAQ (reference sequence). Unmatched junction bases numbered 8, after V lost 5 bases and J lost 5 bases. The CDR3 totals 15 residues. CDR3 coding DNA: TGTGCCAGCAGCGGGACCGGGACTAGGGACAATGAGCAGTTCTTC. Protein product: CASSGTGTRDNEQFF.